This paragraph reports one T cell receptor beta chain. Its recognized antigen is unknown. No base-level quality is on record; no much larger clone is a single base apart. This entry is derived from a study of T cell responses to AZD1222 COVID-19 vaccine (dated by TCRdb to the early 2020s). The study in broad terms: Because spike-specific TCR depth and breadth did not differ between the two schedules, AZD1222 recipients who got a second dose at roughly 4 weeks were pooled with those who got a second dose at roughly 12 weeks. A total of approximately 240 trial participants underwent TCR sequencing, of whom some 200 had received two doses of AZD1222 and about 26 had received two doses of the MenACWY control vaccine. Enrollment into the trials was organized by age into subgroups of 18-55, 56-69 and 70-plus years, and those subgroups contained about 160, 30 and 59 TCR-sequenced participants, respectively. General conclusions and limits of the study: A significant rise in spike-specific TCR breadth and depth was observed after two AZD1222 doses relative to day 0 and relative to MenACWY recipients. Conclusions about previously exposed vaccinees were limited because only a handful of AZD1222 recipients were SARS-CoV-2 seropositive at baseline. No day 14 peak-response samples were available, so repertoires were characterized only after the peak T cell response. CD4 TCRs associated with the vaccine covered the entire spike protein, and the dominant responses were in regions 160-218 and 743-854. In the small 56-69-year group, the increase in depth fell short of significance, most likely because of low power. Participants were mostly white British and included more females than males, and it was suggested by the authors that clonal diversity may have been underestimated. Epitopes outside the regions mutated in the B.1.351 and B.1.1.7 variants were reportedly recognized by nearly half of the unique spike-specific TCRs.

Germline trimming amounts to 1 base on V and 4 bases on J, with 5 as the count of junction bases outside the gene matches. The CDR3 runs 15 amino acids, cysteine and phenylalanine included. CDR3 DNA is the only sequence kept; it has 45 bases, read in frame from the first base. The germline V gene supplies CDR1 MNHNS and CDR2 SASEGT. The CDR3 regions of human TCRbeta chains were subjected to immunosequencing. From the authors' description of their analysis: TCRs in the repertoires were matched against a reference library of SARS-CoV-2-specific TCRs that had been generated with the MIRA antigen-specificity platform. Breadth was defined as the fraction of unique TCRs that were SARS-CoV-2-associated. Depth was defined as the fraction of total T cells that were SARS-CoV-2-associated. Using the MIRA data, each spike-specific TCR was assigned both to the spike region to which the TCR was reactive and to a CD4 or CD8 class. Log10-transformed breadth and depth values were compared by one-way ANOVA with Sidak's multiple comparisons tests. TCRdb holds this immuneACCESS table with in-frame rearrangements only. Some clones are missing; in checked studies, unresolved V genes explain under half, and the rest has no known cause. V and J calls and clone size are given by that table; D and trimming were obtained from the DNA. Recorded for this sample are around 120,000 clones; roughly 87% of them occurred a single time. Roughly a tenth of the sample is in the top ten clones.

The sample's time point label, in plain terms: baseline before first vaccination. Samples from vaccinated people were obtained from the UK trials COV001 and COV002, which included a single-blind randomized controlled phase 2/3 trial of AZD1222 (ChAdOx1 nCoV-19) in healthy adults. Trial participant PBMC samples were collected at day 0 and day 28 after the second dose for TCRbeta chain sequencing. This sequence uses TRBV6-1 and TRBJ1-2; 8 bases in between match TRBD1. The TCR sequence derives from an adult in good health. Source: peripheral blood, taken on day 0 of AZD1222 vaccination. The sequenced DNA: TGTGCCAGCAGTGAAGGGACAGGGAGGGCCTATGGCTACACCTTC. Its translation is CASSEGTGRAYGYTF.